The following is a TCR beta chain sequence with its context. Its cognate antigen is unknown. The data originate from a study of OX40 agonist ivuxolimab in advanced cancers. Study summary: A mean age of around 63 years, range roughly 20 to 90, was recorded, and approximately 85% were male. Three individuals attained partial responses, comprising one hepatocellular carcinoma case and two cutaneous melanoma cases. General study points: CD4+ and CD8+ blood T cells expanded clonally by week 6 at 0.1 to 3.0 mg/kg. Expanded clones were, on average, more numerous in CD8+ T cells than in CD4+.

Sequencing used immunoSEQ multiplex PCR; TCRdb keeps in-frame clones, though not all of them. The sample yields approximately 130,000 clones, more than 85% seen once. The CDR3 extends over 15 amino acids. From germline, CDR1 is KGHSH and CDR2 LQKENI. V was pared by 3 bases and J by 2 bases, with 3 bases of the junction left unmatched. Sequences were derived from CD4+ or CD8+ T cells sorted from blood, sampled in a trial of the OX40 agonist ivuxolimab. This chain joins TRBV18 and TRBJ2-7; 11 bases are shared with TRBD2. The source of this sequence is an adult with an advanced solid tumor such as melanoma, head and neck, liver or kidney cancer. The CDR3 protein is CASSPSTSGTYEQYF. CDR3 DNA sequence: TGTGCCAGCTCACCTTCGACTAGCGGGACCTACGAGCAGTACTTC.